Below are 16 T cell receptor beta chains sequenced from a single sample in a study of blood T cell repertoires in COVID-19. TCRdb keeps only in-frame clones here, not all; method: immunoSEQ multiplex PCR. The sample carries under 250,000 clones, 70% to 90% recorded once. The material sequenced was peripheral blood. The receptor source for this set is a man aged 55 to 69 with acute or convalescent COVID-19.

This clone has a single count. V gene TRBV4-2 combines with J gene TRBJ2-7; TRBD2 agrees at 8 bases. Germline CDR1 reads LGHNA; CDR2 reads YNFKEQ. The CDR3 is 16 residues long. The J segment lost 0 bases and the V segment lost 2 bases, leaving 6 bases of the junction unmatched. The CDR3 coding sequence is TGTGCCAGCAGCCAATCAACAGCGGGAGTCTCCTACGAGCAGTACTTC. The encoded protein is CASSQSTAGVSYEQYF.

The V and J genes are TRBV28 and TRBJ1-1; TRBD1 matches at 8 bases. The CDR3 covers 16 residues. J lost 5 bases, V lost 5 bases, and 13 bases had no gene match. The germline CDR1 and CDR2 sequences are MDHEN and SYDVKM. CDR3 DNA: TGTGCCAGCAGTACACCAGGCGACAGGGGCGGGACTGAAGCTTTCTTT. It encodes CASSTPGDRGGTEAFF. Full variable domain (rest looked up from reference TRBV28 and TRBJ1-1): DVKVTQSSRYLVKRTGEKVFLECVQDMDHENMFWYRQDPGLGLRLIYFSYDVKMKEKGDIPEGYSVSREKKERFSLILESASTNQTSMYLCASSTPGDRGGTEAFFGQGTRLTVV.

The chain couples TRBV6-5 to TRBJ2-7; weak D call: TRBD2 (6 bases). Germline V gene data show CDR1 as MNHEY and CDR2 as SVGAGI. This CDR3 is built from 14 residues. V lost 7 bases to trimming and J lost 2 bases, with 15 bases between them. The DNA of the CDR3 is TGTGCCAGCACCCCGGAGCGGGCAACCTACGAGCAGTACTTC. It specifies CASTPERATYEQYF.

The chain carries TRBV5-5 and TRBJ1-2; perhaps TRBD1 as D (6 bases). The length of the CDR3 is 15 residues. Trimming shortened V by 0 bases and J by 4 bases, and 13 bases separated the two germline ends. In germline, CDR1 is SGHKS, CDR2 YYEKEE (reference sequence). Here the CDR3 DNA reads TGTGCCAGCAGCTTGGCGGCAGGGGTGGGCTATGGCTACACCTTC. Residues: CASSLAAGVGYGYTF.

This clone occurred a few times. This chain joins TRBV27 and TRBJ1-2, with D perhaps matching TRBD1 (6 bases). Trimming stripped 4 bases from V and 0 bases from J, with 6 bases between. Germline loops: CDR1 MNHEY, CDR2 SMNVEV (reference sequence). This CDR3 comprises 13 residues. The CDR3 loop is CASSWTANYGYTF. CDR3 nucleotide sequence: TGTGCCAGCAGTTGGACAGCTAACTATGGCTACACCTTC.

This chain uses TRBV6-5 with TRBJ1-2, with 9 nucleotides matching TRBD1. With V trimmed by 4 bases and J by 6 bases, 9 bases remained unmatched. Germline CDR1 and CDR2: MNHEY and SVGAGI. The CDR3 runs 15 residues. CDR3 amino acids: CASSFLPGQGNGYTF. The CDR3 bases are TGTGCCAGCAGTTTTCTTCCGGGACAGGGTAATGGCTACACCTTC.

The gene calls are TRBV30 and TRBJ2-7, with TRBD2 matching over 7 bases. The CDR3 is 12 residues long. Germline CDR1 and CDR2: GTSNPN and SVGIG (reference sequence). V shed 4 bases, J shed 2 bases, and the junction held 2 bases outside the gene matches. CDR3 sequence: CAWTSGAYEQYF. The CDR3 DNA reads as TGTGCCTGGACTAGCGGAGCCTACGAGCAGTACTTC.

CDR3 sequence (DNA): TGTGCCAGCAGCCAGGCCGGAGGGGGCAATCAGCCCCAGCATTTT. Translation: CASSQAGGGNQPQHF. The V and J genes are TRBV14 and TRBJ1-5; D is possibly TRBD1 (5 bases). The CDR3 sequence is 15 residues long. Germline CDR1 reads SGHDN; CDR2 reads FVKESK. V was clipped by 3 bases and J by 2 bases, with 11 bases between them.

The CDR3 DNA reads TGTGCCACCGGTAGCGGGATCACAGATACGCAGTATTTT. Protein product: CATGSGITDTQYF. The rearrangement joins TRBV27 to TRBJ2-3; TRBD2 aligns across 8 bases. Trimming cost V 10 bases and J 2 bases; bases outside gene matches: 5. CDR1 is MNHEY, CDR2 SMNVEV, per germline (reference sequence). This CDR3 is 13 amino acids long.

This clone occurred a few times. The chain joins TRBV11-2 to TRBJ1-6; D uncertain. The ends were cut back, 1 base at V and 10 bases at J, with 14 bases in the middle. The CDR3 sequence is 15 residues long. CDR1 is SGHAT, CDR2 FQNNGV, per germline. The CDR3 sequence is CASSLALGEGSPLHF. The CDR3 nucleotides read TGTGCCAGCAGCTTAGCCCTCGGGGAGGGATCACCCCTCCACTTT.

The genes are TRBV27 and TRBJ2-1, with 8 bases fitting TRBD2. CDR3 length equals 15 residues. With V trimmed by 7 bases and J by 8 bases, 13 bases remained unmatched. The germline gives CDR1 MNHEY, CDR2 SMNVEV (reference sequence). Here the CDR3 DNA reads TGTGCCAGCAAACTTACTAGCGGTCCAGGGTATGAGCAGTTCTTC. It codes for CASKLTSGPGYEQFF.

J is TRBJ2-3 and V is TRBV7-9; 11 bases fit TRBD2. The CDR3 covers 19 residues. V trimming: 4 bases; J trimming: 4 bases; junction bases outside the gene matches: 16. The germline gives CDR1 SEHNR, CDR2 FQNEAQ (reference sequence). This CDR3 is CASSYEIRLAGPFADTQYF. As DNA, the CDR3 is TGTGCCAGCAGCTACGAGATTAGACTAGCGGGGCCCTTCGCAGATACGCAGTATTTT.

The chain is built from TRBV3-1 (or the pseudogene TRBV3-2) and TRBJ2-3; 8 bases fit TRBD1. V dropped 5 bases and J dropped 13; count of bases not matched to a gene: 8. Germline lookup yields CDR1 LGHDT and CDR2 YNNKEL (reference sequence). The CDR3 is 12 residues long. The CDR3: CASSTTGGLKYF. CDR3 in DNA: TGTGCCAGCAGCACCACAGGGGGTCTTAAGTATTTT.

The rearrangement uses TRBV9 and TRBJ1-2; D unclear. Germline CDR1 SGDLS, CDR2 YYNGEE. This CDR3 region has 15 residues. Trimming cost V 6 bases and J 3 bases, with 18 bases left between them. Written as DNA, the CDR3 is TGTGCCAGCACCCTTTTGGATCAGGAGGACTATGGCTACACCTTC. Translation: CASTLLDQEDYGYTF.

The gene calls are TRBV3-1 (or the pseudogene TRBV3-2) and TRBJ2-1, with D unclear. Per germline, CDR1 LGHDT and CDR2 YNNKEL (reference sequence). The CDR3 totals 12 residues. V lost 6 bases and J 16 bases, leaving 19 bases between the germline ends. The CDR3 sequence: CASSPYFEKLFF. CDR3 in DNA: TGTGCCAGCAGTCCTTATTTCGAGAAGTTATTCTTC.

The chain links TRBV2 to TRBJ1-6; 7 nucleotides align to TRBD1. Germline V gives CDR1 SNHLY, CDR2 FYNNEI. The CDR3 is made up of 16 amino acids. The ends lost 6 bases at V and 1 base at J; junction bases unmatched: 6. The CDR3 reads CASSGQGVSYNSPLHF. CDR3 coding DNA: TGTGCCAGCAGCGGGCAGGGGGTATCCTATAATTCACCCCTCCACTTT.